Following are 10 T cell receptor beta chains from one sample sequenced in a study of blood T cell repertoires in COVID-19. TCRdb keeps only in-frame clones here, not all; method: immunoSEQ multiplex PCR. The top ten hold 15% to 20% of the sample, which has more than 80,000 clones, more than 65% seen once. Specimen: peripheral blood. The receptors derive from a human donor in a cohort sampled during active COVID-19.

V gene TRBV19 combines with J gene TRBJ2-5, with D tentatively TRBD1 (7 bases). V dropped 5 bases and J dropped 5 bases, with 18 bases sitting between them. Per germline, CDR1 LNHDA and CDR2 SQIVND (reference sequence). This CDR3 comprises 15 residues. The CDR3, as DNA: TGTGCCAGTAGTTCCGCGACTAGAGGGGGCGAGACCCAGTACTTC. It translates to CASSSATRGGETQYF.

The CDR3: CASSQLQGFSYNEQFF. CDR3 coding DNA: TGCGCCAGCAGCCAACTACAGGGCTTCTCCTACAATGAGCAGTTCTTC. V and J are TRBV4-1 and TRBJ2-1; possibly TRBD1 for D (6 bases). Looked up from germline, CDR1 is MGHRA and CDR2 is YSYEKL. Trimming pared 2 bases from V and 0 bases from J, leaving 11 bases between. This CDR3 contains 16 residues.

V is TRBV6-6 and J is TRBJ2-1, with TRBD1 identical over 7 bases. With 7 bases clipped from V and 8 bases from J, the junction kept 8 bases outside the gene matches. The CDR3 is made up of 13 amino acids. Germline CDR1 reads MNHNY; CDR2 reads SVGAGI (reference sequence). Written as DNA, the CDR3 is TGTGCCAGCAAACGACAGGGACGGGATGAGCAGTTCTTC. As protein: CASKRQGRDEQFF.

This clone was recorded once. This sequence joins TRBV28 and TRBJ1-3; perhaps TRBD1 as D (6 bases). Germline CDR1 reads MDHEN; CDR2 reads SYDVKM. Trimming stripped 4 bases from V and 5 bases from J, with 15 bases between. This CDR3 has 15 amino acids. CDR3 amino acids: CASSSRTAERNTIYF. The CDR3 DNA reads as TGTGCCAGCAGTTCAAGGACAGCGGAGAGAAACACCATATATTTT.

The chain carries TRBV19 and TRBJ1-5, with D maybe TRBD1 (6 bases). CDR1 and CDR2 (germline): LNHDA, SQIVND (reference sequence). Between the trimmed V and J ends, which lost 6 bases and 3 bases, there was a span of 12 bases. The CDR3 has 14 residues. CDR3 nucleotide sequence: TGTGCCAGTAGAGTAGGACAGAACAATCAGCCCCAGCATTTT. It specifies CASRVGQNNQPQHF.

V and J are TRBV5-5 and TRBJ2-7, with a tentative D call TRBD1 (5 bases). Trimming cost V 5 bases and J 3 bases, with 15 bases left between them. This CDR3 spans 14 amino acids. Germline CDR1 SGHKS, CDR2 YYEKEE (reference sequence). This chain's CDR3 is CASSLQGRNYEQYF. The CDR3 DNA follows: TGTGCCAGCAGTCTCCAGGGCAGGAACTACGAGCAGTACTTC.

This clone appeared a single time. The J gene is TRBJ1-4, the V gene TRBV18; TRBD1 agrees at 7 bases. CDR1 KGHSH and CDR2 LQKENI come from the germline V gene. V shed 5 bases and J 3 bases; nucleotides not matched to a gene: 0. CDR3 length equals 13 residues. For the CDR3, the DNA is TGTGCCAGCTCAAGGGGGCCTAATGAAAAACTGTTTTTT. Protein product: CASSRGPNEKLFF.

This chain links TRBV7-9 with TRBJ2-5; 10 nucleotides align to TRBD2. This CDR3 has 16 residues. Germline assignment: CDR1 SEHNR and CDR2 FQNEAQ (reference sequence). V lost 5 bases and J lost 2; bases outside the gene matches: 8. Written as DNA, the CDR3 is TGTGCCAGCAGCCCAAGACTAGCGGGCTTACAAGAGACCCAGTACTTC. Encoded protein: CASSPRLAGLQETQYF.

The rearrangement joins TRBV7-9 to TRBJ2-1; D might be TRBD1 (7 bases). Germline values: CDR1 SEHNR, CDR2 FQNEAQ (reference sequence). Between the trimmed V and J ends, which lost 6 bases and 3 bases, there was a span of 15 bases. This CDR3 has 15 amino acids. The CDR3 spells CASRDSGGGYNEQFF. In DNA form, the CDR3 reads TGTGCCAGCAGGGACTCAGGGGGAGGCTACAATGAGCAGTTCTTC.

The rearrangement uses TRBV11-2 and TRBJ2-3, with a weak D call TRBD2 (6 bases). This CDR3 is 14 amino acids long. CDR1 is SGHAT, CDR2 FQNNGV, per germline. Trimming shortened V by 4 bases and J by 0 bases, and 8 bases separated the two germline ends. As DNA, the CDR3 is TGTGCCAGCAGCTATAGCGGTAGCACAGATACGCAGTATTTT. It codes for CASSYSGSTDTQYF.